This passage covers 28 T cell receptor beta chains from one sample sequenced in a study of radiation and T cells in renal cell carcinoma (dated by TCRdb to about 2020). Library method: the immunoSEQ multiplex PCR assay. TCRdb stores this immuneACCESS table with in-frame sequences only. Part of the clones is absent; in the studies checked, under half of the shortfall reflects unresolved V genes, and no reason is known for the rest. A total of about 24,000 clones appear in this sample, roughly half of them only once. The ten largest clonotypes hold roughly 17% of the sample. What this sample's time point label stands for: tumor resected at nephrectomy. The sample's treatment or condition label is to be understood as: 15 Gy SBRT to primary tumor, nephrectomy 4 weeks later. Sequencing was performed on tumor tissue, taken from a patient whose treatment included radiotherapy and nephrectomy. These receptors were collected from a woman aged 45-65 years with renal cell carcinoma.

This sequence joins TRBV2 and TRBJ1-1; 9 bases fit TRBD1. V gave up 6 bases and J gave up 5 bases; unmatched junction bases: 10. In germline, CDR1 is SNHLY, CDR2 FYNNEI. The CDR3 contains 15 residues. The CDR3 is CASSILTGGGTEAFF. DNA for the CDR3: TGTGCCAGCAGCATATTAACAGGGGGCGGAACTGAAGCTTTCTTT.

This clone was seen ten or more times. The DNA for the CDR3 is TGTGCCAGCAGTGAACTCTGGGGCTACGAGCAGTACTTC. Its translation: CASSELWGYEQYF. The gene calls are TRBV2 and TRBJ2-7; D gene unclear. CDR3 length: 13 amino acids. CDR1 SNHLY and CDR2 FYNNEI come from the germline V gene. The V gene lost 2 bases and the J gene lost 3 bases, with 8 bases spanning the gap.

This clone came up a few times. This chain uses TRBV2 with TRBJ2-5; either TRBD1 or TRBD2 may fit D (6 bases each). The CDR3 consists of 15 residues. Per the germline V gene, CDR1 is SNHLY and CDR2 is FYNNEI. Trimming cost V 5 bases and J 7 bases, with 20 bases left between them. The CDR3 sequence is CASSPLGGTLWTQYF. In nucleotides, the CDR3 is TGTGCCAGCAGTCCCTTGGGGGGCACCTTGTGGACCCAGTACTTC. Variable domain in full (rest from reference TRBV2 and TRBJ2-5): EPEVTQTPSHQVTQMGQEVILRCVPISNHLYFYWYRQILGQKVEFLVSFYNNEISEKSEIFDDQFSVERPDGSNFTLKIRSTKLEDSAMYFCASSPLGGTLWTQYFGPGTRLLVL.

This clone showed up many times. The chain links TRBV19 to TRBJ1-5; TRBD1 is a possible D gene (5 bases). CDR1 LNHDA and CDR2 SQIVND come from the germline V gene (reference sequence). This CDR3 has 14 residues. Trimming shortened V by 2 bases and J by 7 bases, and 12 bases separated the two germline ends. The CDR3 spells CASSIRGLGQPQHF. Written as DNA, the CDR3 is TGTGCCAGTAGTATAAGGGGCTTGGGCCAGCCCCAGCATTTT. Variable domain in full (rest from reference TRBV19 and TRBJ1-5): DGGITQSPKYLFRKEGQNVTLSCEQNLNHDAMYWYRQDPGQGLRLIYYSQIVNDFQKGDIAEGYSVSREKKESFPLTVTSAQKNPTAFYLCASSIRGLGQPQHFGDGTRLSIL.

The J gene is TRBJ1-2, the V gene TRBV4-3, with 9 bases that match TRBD1. The J segment lost 4 bases and the V segment lost 1 base, leaving 4 bases of the junction unmatched. This CDR3 contains 15 residues. Looked up from germline, CDR1 is LGHNA and CDR2 is YSLEER. The CDR3 loop is CASSQGTGDFYGYTF. The CDR3 bases are TGCGCCAGCAGCCAAGGGACAGGGGATTTCTATGGCTACACCTTC.

Only a few counts were recorded for this clone. V is TRBV7-2 and J is TRBJ1-6; 7 positions agree with TRBD1. The CDR3 spans 16 residues. J gave up 9 bases and V 5 bases, and 13 bases lay outside the gene matches. Germline CDR1 SGHTA, CDR2 FQGNSA. The CDR3 loop is CASSPRQGRQGSPLHF. The CDR3 nucleotides read TGTGCCAGCAGCCCAAGACAGGGACGACAGGGTTCACCCCTCCACTTT.

The genes are TRBV5-1 and TRBJ1-1; 8 positions match TRBD1. V was clipped by 4 bases and J by 1 base; unmatched bases: 6. Looked up from germline, CDR1 is SGHRS and CDR2 is YFSETQ. The CDR3 sequence is 15 residues long. CDR3 loop: CASSRQGLENTEAFF. The CDR3 coding sequence is TGCGCCAGCAGCCGACAGGGGCTTGAGAACACTGAAGCTTTCTTT.

The CDR3 reads CASSQTHRDEQYF. CDR3 bases: TGTGCCAGCAGTCAAACACACAGGGACGAGCAGTACTTC. The chain joins TRBV6-6 to TRBJ2-7, with a possible D match to TRBD1 (6 bases). V lost 5 bases and J lost 5, with 13 bases in between. The CDR3 sequence is 13 residues long. Per the germline V gene, CDR1 is MNHNY and CDR2 is SVGAGI (reference sequence).

In this sample, this clone turned up once. The gene calls are TRBV5-4 and TRBJ1-2; a weak D match, TRBD1 (6 bases). The CDR3 is 12 residues long. The V end lost 2 bases, the J end lost 7 bases, and 9 bases lay between the germline ends. Germline CDR1 and CDR2: SGHNT and YYREEE (reference sequence). The CDR3 DNA sequence: TGTGCCAGCAGCTTAGGGGGAAGTGGCTACACCTTC. Residues: CASSLGGSGYTF.

V usage is TRBV4-3 and J usage is TRBJ2-5; tentative D call: TRBD1 (6 bases). This CDR3 has 15 residues. Trimming pared 1 base from V and 4 bases from J, leaving 13 bases between. CDR1 and CDR2 (germline): LGHNA, YSLEER. CDR3 DNA: TGCGCCAGCAGCCAAGTTGCGGACAGCCTAGAGACCCAGTACTTC. It translates to CASSQVADSLETQYF.

This clone was recorded many times. The CDR3 sequence: CSVDRKGAVGEAFF. The CDR3 coding sequence is TGCAGCGTTGATAGGAAGGGTGCGGTCGGTGAAGCTTTCTTT. This chain links TRBV29-1 with TRBJ1-1; D ambiguous. The V end was cut by 3 bases, the J end by 7 bases, with 18 bases between. Germline assignment: CDR1 SQVTM and CDR2 ANQGSEA. There are 14 residues in the CDR3.

In this sample, this clone turned up many times. The V gene is TRBV10-3, the J gene TRBJ1-3; a weak D match, TRBD1 (5 bases). CDR3 length: 14 residues. Germline V gives CDR1 ENHRY, CDR2 SYGVKD. The V end lost 4 bases, the J end lost 4 bases, and 11 bases lay between the germline ends. The DNA of the CDR3 is TGTGCCATCAGTGTTGGGACGTACGGAAACACCATATATTTT. It translates to CAISVGTYGNTIYF.

This clone showed up just a few times. The CDR3 loop reads CASSLVQNYGYTF. CDR3 DNA sequence: TGCGCCAGCAGCTTGGTGCAGAACTATGGCTACACCTTC. V is TRBV5-1 and J is TRBJ1-2; D unclear. The V end was cut by 0 bases, the J end by 2 bases, with 5 bases between. The CDR3 is made up of 13 amino acids. Germline V lookup: CDR1 SGHRS, CDR2 YFSETQ.

The gene calls are TRBV9 and TRBJ1-6, with D perhaps TRBD1 (5 bases). CDR1 and CDR2 (germline): SGDLS, YYNGEE. Trimming took 0 bases from V and 7 from J, leaving 17 bases between them. The CDR3 length is 17 residues. The CDR3: CASSVAQQGWDNSPLHF. The CDR3 region has the DNA TGTGCCAGCAGCGTAGCACAGCAGGGATGGGACAATTCACCCCTCCACTTT. The full variable domain, rest sourced from reference TRBV9 and TRBJ1-6, is DSGVTQTPKHLITATGQRVTLRCSPRSGDLSVYWYQQSLDQGLQFLIQYYNGEERAKGNILERFSAQQFPDLHSELNLSSLELGDSALYFCASSVAQQGWDNSPLHFGNGTRLTVT.

The chain uses TRBV4-3 and TRBJ2-2; D unresolved. Germline loops: CDR1 LGHNA, CDR2 YSLEER. V was clipped by 0 bases and J by 8 bases, with 19 bases between them. This CDR3 is built from 17 residues. The DNA for the CDR3 is TGCGCCAGCAGCCAAGATAGGGTGGGCGCCGTGGGGGGGGAGCTGTTTTTT. Amino acids: CASSQDRVGAVGGELFF.

This sequence joins TRBV6-5 and TRBJ1-5; TRBD1 aligns across 7 bases. This CDR3 spans 13 amino acids. V shed 5 bases and J 7 bases; nucleotides not matched to a gene: 5. Germline CDR1 reads MNHEY; CDR2 reads SVGAGI. CDR3 DNA: TGTGCCAGCAGTGCAGACAGGGCGCAGCCCCAGCATTTT. Amino acids: CASSADRAQPQHF.

This chain uses TRBV2 with TRBJ1-4; D is perhaps TRBD1 (5 bases). There are 13 residues in the CDR3. The germline gives CDR1 SNHLY, CDR2 FYNNEI. V was cut by 7 bases and J by 6 bases, with 12 bases left in between. CDR3 nucleotides: TGTGCCAGCAAAAGGGGCATCGATGAAAAACTGTTTTTT. Protein product: CASKRGIDEKLFF.

This clone came up a few times. The chain carries TRBV30 and TRBJ1-2, with no clear D. The germline V gene encodes CDR1 GTSNPN and CDR2 SVGIG (reference sequence). Trimming took 2 bases from V and 7 from J, leaving 14 bases between them. The CDR3 runs to 13 residues. The DNA for the CDR3 is TGTGCCTGGAGTAGGGTCTCGGCGGTTGGCTACACCTTC. The encoded protein is CAWSRVSAVGYTF.

V gene TRBV5-1 combines with J gene TRBJ2-6, with 9 nucleotides matching TRBD2. Per the germline V gene, CDR1 is SGHRS and CDR2 is YFSETQ. V dropped 4 bases and J dropped 1; count of bases not matched to a gene: 9. This CDR3 contains 18 residues. DNA of the CDR3: TGCGCCAGCAGCCCTATGGGCGGGGGGGCATCTGGGGCCAACGTCCTGACTTTC. Protein product: CASSPMGGGASGANVLTF.

The chain links TRBV25-1 to TRBJ1-4; unclear D gene. The V end lost 3 bases, the J end lost 0 bases, and 2 bases lay between the germline ends. The CDR3 has 13 amino acids. Germline-derived CDR1 and CDR2 are MGHDK and SYGVNS. CDR3 bases: TGTGCCAGCAGTGACCCAACTAATGAAAAACTGTTTTTT. This translates into CASSDPTNEKLFF. Using reference TRBV25-1 and TRBJ1-4 for the parts outside the CDR3, the full variable domain is EADIYQTPRYLVIGTGKKITLECSQTMGHDKMYWYQQDPGMELHLIHYSYGVNSTEKGDLSSESTVSRIRTEHFPLTLESARPSHTSQYLCASSDPTNEKLFFGSGTQLSVL.

This clone ranks as medium-sized. The sample has other DNA sequences that encode this CDR3 too. The gene calls are TRBV7-3 and TRBJ1-1; TRBD1 matches at 7 bases. V was pared by 3 bases and J by 4 bases, with 2 bases of the junction left unmatched. This CDR3 region has 13 residues. Per germline, CDR1 SGHTA and CDR2 FQGTGA. The CDR3 region is CASSFQGGTEAFF. Written as DNA, the CDR3 is TGTGCCAGCAGCTTCCAGGGGGGCACTGAAGCTTTCTTT.

In its sample, this clone was seen many times. J is TRBJ1-2 and V is TRBV14, with D possibly matching TRBD1 (5 bases). Germline CDR1 is SGHDN and CDR2 is FVKESK. V was trimmed by 2 bases and J by 3 bases, leaving 13 bases between them. The CDR3 is 15 residues long. The CDR3 protein is CASSQYRGEDYGYTF. CDR3 sequence (DNA): TGTGCCAGCAGCCAATATCGGGGGGAGGACTATGGCTACACCTTC.

The chain employs TRBV7-2 and TRBJ2-7; D is unclear. The CDR3 consists of 14 residues. Deletions cut 5 bases from V and 4 bases from J, with 15 bases between. Germline V gene lookup returns CDR1 SGHTA and CDR2 FQGNSA. CDR3 loop: CASSRTDLGYEQYF. The CDR3 DNA reads TGTGCCAGCAGCCGAACGGACCTAGGATACGAGCAGTACTTC.

V usage is TRBV13 and J usage is TRBJ2-5; TRBD1 matches at 7 bases. CDR1 is PRHDT and CDR2 is FYEKMQ in the germline V gene (reference sequence). Trimming at V came to 7 bases and at J to 1 base, leaving 9 bases not matched to a gene. The CDR3 has 15 amino acids. The CDR3 coding sequence is TGTGCCAGCACAAAAACAGGGGTTGGCCAAGAGACCCAGTACTTC. As protein: CASTKTGVGQETQYF.

This clone was detected ten times or more. This chain connects TRBV5-6 to TRBJ1-1, with a weak D call TRBD1 (6 bases). The V and J ends lost 0 bases and 3 bases respectively, with 15 bases between them. The CDR3 covers 16 residues. The germline CDR1 and CDR2 sequences are SGHDT and YYEEEE. The CDR3, as DNA: TGTGCCAGCAGCTTGGCGGTACAGGGATTATACACTGAAGCTTTCTTT. This encodes CASSLAVQGLYTEAFF.

J is TRBJ2-7 and V is TRBV7-9; possibly TRBD1 for D (6 bases). V was shortened by 0 bases and J by 3 bases, with 15 bases between the two germline ends. The CDR3 is 16 residues long. Germline values: CDR1 SEHNR, CDR2 FQNEAQ (reference sequence). The CDR3 DNA reads as TGTGCCAGCAGCTTAGCTGTGGGTCAGGGGAGCTACGAGCAGTACTTC. It specifies CASSLAVGQGSYEQYF.

This clone is medium-sized in the sample. The chain has TRBV15 and TRBJ2-3, with D hard to call. The V and J ends lost 6 bases and 4 bases respectively, with 14 bases between them. The CDR3 length is 14 residues. Germline-derived CDR1 and CDR2 are LNHNV and YYDKDF (reference sequence). In DNA form, the CDR3 reads TGTGCCACCAGGGGCCTTGTTGTAGCAGATACGCAGTATTTT. As protein: CATRGLVVADTQYF. The whole variable domain, filled in from reference TRBV15 and TRBJ2-3, reads DAMVIQNPRYQVTQFGKPVTLSCSQTLNHNVMYWYQQKSSQAPKLLFHYYDKDFNNEADTPDNFQSRRPNTSFCFLDIRSPGLGDTAMYLCATRGLVVADTQYFGPGTRLTVL.

The chain joins TRBV4-3 to TRBJ2-7; D is possibly TRBD2 (6 bases). Germline CDR1 LGHNA, CDR2 YSLEER. The CDR3 is 13 residues long. V lost 0 bases to trimming and J lost 5 bases, with 8 bases between them. This CDR3 is CASSQDTGDEQYF. CDR3 sequence (DNA): TGCGCCAGCAGCCAAGATACGGGGGACGAGCAGTACTTC.